These 30 T cell receptor beta chains came from one sample sequenced in a study of T cell changes during pregnancy in multiple sclerosis. TCRdb keeps only in-frame clones here, not all; method: immunoSEQ multiplex PCR. The sample holds 40,000 to 55,000 clones; 85% to 95% are singletons and the top ten take 1% to 1.5%. Sequenced sample: peripheral blood. These receptors came from a female donor with multiple sclerosis, enrolled in a pregnancy study.

CDR3 loop: CASSPPGVGQPQHF. CDR3 coding DNA: TGTGCCAGCAGCCCGCCAGGGGTTGGTCAGCCCCAGCATTTT. The chain is built from TRBV4-2 and TRBJ1-5; perhaps TRBD1 as D (6 bases). Trimming shortened V by 4 bases and J by 6 bases, and 13 bases separated the two germline ends. The CDR3 is made up of 14 amino acids. Looked up from germline, CDR1 is LGHNA and CDR2 is YNFKEQ.

The chain links TRBV6-5 to TRBJ2-5, with D unresolved. Germline V lookup: CDR1 MNHEY, CDR2 SVGAGI. The CDR3 has 11 amino acids. The V and J ends lost 10 bases and 4 bases respectively, with 10 bases between them. The CDR3 sequence is CATMGGETQYF. DNA of the CDR3: TGTGCCACCATGGGTGGAGAGACCCAGTACTTC.

The J gene is TRBJ2-2, the V gene TRBV30, with a tentative D call TRBD2 (6 bases). The CDR3 has 13 residues. From germline, CDR1 is GTSNPN and CDR2 SVGIG (reference sequence). V lost 5 bases, J lost 1 base, and 8 bases lay in between. CDR3 bases: TGTGCCTGGGGGAGGCAGAACACCGGGGAGCTGTTTTTT. This encodes CAWGRQNTGELFF.

The genes are TRBV11-2 and TRBJ2-1; 9 bases fit TRBD1. V shed 3 bases and J 7 bases; nucleotides not matched to a gene: 10. Per germline, CDR1 SGHAT and CDR2 FQNNGV. The CDR3 has 16 amino acids. The CDR3 sequence is CASSFHRDRDWNEQFF. CDR3 in DNA: TGTGCCAGCAGCTTTCACCGGGACAGGGATTGGAATGAGCAGTTCTTC.

The rearrangement links TRBV13 to TRBJ1-4; D gene uncertain. The germline V gene has CDR1 PRHDT and CDR2 FYEKMQ (reference sequence). The ends were cut back, 5 bases at V and 6 bases at J, with 10 bases in the middle. The CDR3 is made up of 13 amino acids. The CDR3 bases are TGTGCCAGCAGCCAGAACTTAGATGAAAAACTGTTTTTT. Its translation is CASSQNLDEKLFF.

In this sample, this clone turned up once. The chain is built from TRBV5-6 and TRBJ2-7, with D perhaps being TRBD1 or TRBD2 (5 bases each). Trimming removed 0 bases from V and 2 bases from J, with 15 bases in between. The CDR3 is made up of 16 amino acids. Germline-derived CDR1 and CDR2 are SGHDT and YYEEEE. CDR3 nucleotides: TGTGCCAGCAGCTTGGGGGGGTACTTTTTGCCCTACGAGCAGTACTTC. Protein sequence: CASSLGGYFLPYEQYF.

The chain uses TRBV7-9 and TRBJ2-3, with D possibly TRBD1 on 5 matching bases. Trimming removed 5 bases from V and 6 bases from J, with 12 bases in between. CDR1 is SEHNR, CDR2 FQNEAQ, per germline (reference sequence). This CDR3 spans 13 amino acids. The CDR3 sequence is CASSVGPGDTQYF. The CDR3 region has the DNA TGTGCCAGCAGCGTAGGGCCAGGGGATACGCAGTATTTT.

The chain couples TRBV2 to TRBJ2-5, with D possibly TRBD2 on 6 matching bases. The CDR3 consists of 14 residues. Germline assignment: CDR1 SNHLY and CDR2 FYNNEI. Trimming pared 8 bases from V and 5 bases from J, leaving 18 bases between. As DNA, the CDR3 is TGTGCCAGCGGAGGAGGGTCGCGTCAGGAGACCCAGTACTTC. Encoded protein: CASGGGSRQETQYF. Filled out from reference TRBV2 and TRBJ2-5, the complete variable domain reads EPEVTQTPSHQVTQMGQEVILRCVPISNHLYFYWYRQILGQKVEFLVSFYNNEISEKSEIFDDQFSVERPDGSNFTLKIRSTKLEDSAMYFCASGGGSRQETQYFGPGTRLLVL.

This clone appeared a single time. The CDR3 reads CASSPDREGQGEKLFF. The CDR3 DNA follows: TGTGCCAGCAGCCCCGACAGGGAGGGGCAGGGAGAAAAACTGTTTTTT. This chain links TRBV7-2 with TRBJ1-4; 7 bases agree with TRBD1. The CDR3 consists of 16 residues. V shed 5 bases and J 8 bases; nucleotides not matched to a gene: 14. CDR1 is SGHTA and CDR2 is FQGNSA in the germline V gene.

The rearrangement uses TRBV19 and TRBJ2-3; 8 bases are shared with TRBD2. This CDR3 contains 14 residues. V trimming: 4 bases; J trimming: 5 bases; junction bases outside the gene matches: 5. Looked up from germline, CDR1 is LNHDA and CDR2 is SQIVND (reference sequence). CDR3 sequence: CASSKFAGGDTQYF. The CDR3, as DNA: TGTGCCAGTAGTAAGTTTGCGGGAGGAGATACGCAGTATTTT.

V is TRBV9 and J is TRBJ1-2, with 7 positions matching TRBD1. The V segment lost 3 bases and the J segment 5 bases; nucleotides outside the gene matches: 4. Per germline, CDR1 SGDLS and CDR2 YYNGEE. The CDR3 runs 13 residues. As DNA, the CDR3 is TGTGCCAGCAGCGAGGGGACAGATTATGGCTACACCTTC. It encodes CASSEGTDYGYTF.

CDR3 region: CASSPGTSGTDTQYF. The CDR3 DNA sequence: TGTGCCAGCTCACCGGGGACTAGCGGCACAGATACGCAGTATTTT. V usage is TRBV18 and J usage is TRBJ2-3, with 10 bases identical to TRBD2. The CDR3 is made up of 15 amino acids. V gave up 3 bases and J gave up 1 base; unmatched junction bases: 1. From germline, CDR1 is KGHSH and CDR2 LQKENI.

This clone was observed once. The chain couples TRBV7-9 to TRBJ2-3; 8 bases match TRBD2. This CDR3 comprises 16 residues. Per the germline V gene, CDR1 is SEHNR and CDR2 is FQNEAQ (reference sequence). The ends lost 5 bases at V and 0 bases at J; junction bases unmatched: 7. CDR3: CASSVQRELSTDTQYF. Here the CDR3 DNA reads TGTGCCAGCAGCGTCCAGCGGGAGCTTAGCACAGATACGCAGTATTTT.

The rearrangement joins TRBV11-2 to TRBJ2-7, with D maybe TRBD2 (5 bases). Germline-derived CDR1 and CDR2 are SGHAT and FQNNGV. This CDR3 is 12 amino acids long. V lost 1 base to trimming and J lost 5 bases, with 6 bases between them. The CDR3 spells CASSLAGNEQYF. CDR3 bases: TGTGCCAGCAGCTTAGCCGGGAACGAGCAGTACTTC. Full variable domain (missing parts from reference TRBV11-2 and TRBJ2-7): EAGVAQSPRYKIIEKRQSVAFWCNPISGHATLYWYQQILGQGPKLLIQFQNNGVVDDSQLPKDRFSAERLKGVDSTLKIQPAKLEDSAVYLCASSLAGNEQYFGPGTRLTVT.

The CDR3 loop is CASSVGVSGIVSTDTQYF. The CDR3 DNA reads TGTGCCAGCAGCGTAGGGGTTAGCGGGATCGTTAGCACAGATACGCAGTATTTT. The V and J genes are TRBV9 and TRBJ2-3, with 8 positions matching TRBD2. This CDR3 has 18 amino acids. Germline V gene sequence: CDR1 SGDLS, CDR2 YYNGEE. V was pared by 0 bases and J by 0 bases, with 9 bases of the junction left unmatched.

This chain connects TRBV10-2 to TRBJ1-5, with TRBD1 as a possible D gene (6 bases). This CDR3 is 16 amino acids long. V lost 0 bases and J lost 4, with 13 bases in between. Per germline, CDR1 WSHSY and CDR2 SAAADI. The CDR3 nucleotides read TGCGCCAGCAGTGAGTCGCGGGGACAAACGAATCAGCCCCAGCATTTT. Translated, it gives CASSESRGQTNQPQHF.

The chain is built from TRBV28 and TRBJ2-7; 10 bases line up with TRBD1. CDR3 length equals 15 residues. Per the germline V gene, CDR1 is MDHEN and CDR2 is SYDVKM. The junction had 12 bases not matched to a gene; V was cut back by 6 bases and J by 7 bases. This CDR3 is CASRPPGTGVLEQYF. The DNA of the CDR3 is TGTGCCAGCAGACCTCCCGGGACAGGGGTGTTGGAGCAGTACTTC.

This chain joins TRBV27 and TRBJ1-1; TRBD1 might be the D (5 bases). The CDR3 has 14 residues. V lost 6 bases and J lost 1, with 12 bases in between. Germline loops: CDR1 MNHEY, CDR2 SMNVEV (reference sequence). The CDR3 coding sequence is TGTGCCAGCAGGAGGGGAGGGTCGAACACTGAAGCTTTCTTT. It encodes CASRRGGSNTEAFF.

The gene calls are TRBV6-1 and TRBJ1-2; 10 bases align to TRBD1. V lost 1 base and J lost 8; bases outside the gene matches: 7. The CDR3 contains 15 residues. Germline V gene data show CDR1 as MNHNS and CDR2 as SASEGT. This CDR3 reads CASSEGQGAERGYTF. The CDR3 DNA reads as TGTGCCAGCAGTGAAGGACAGGGGGCGGAAAGAGGCTACACCTTC.

CDR3 protein: CASSLGGTSGWNEQFF. The CDR3 nucleotides read TGTGCCAGCAGCTTGGGCGGGACTAGTGGCTGGAATGAGCAGTTCTTC. This rearrangement joins TRBV5-4 to TRBJ2-1, with TRBD2 matching 8 bases. The V gene's germline CDR1 is SGHNT and CDR2 YYREEE (reference sequence). Germline trimming cut 0 bases from V and 7 bases from J; bases unmatched to any gene: 9. The CDR3 consists of 16 residues.

This clone has only a few counts. J is TRBJ2-2 and V is TRBV6-4; no clear D. The germline gives CDR1 MRHNA, CDR2 SNTAGT. CDR3 length: 13 residues. Trimming shortened V by 3 bases and J by 8 bases, and 10 bases separated the two germline ends. The CDR3 bases are TGTGCCAGCAGTGAAGGGCCTGAGGGGGAGCTGTTTTTT. Residues: CASSEGPEGELFF.

The CDR3 spells CSVAGLTREKLFF. CDR3 bases: TGCAGCGTGGCCGGACTGACGAGAGAAAAACTGTTTTTT. This rearrangement joins TRBV29-1 to TRBJ1-4, with D unresolved. Germline loops: CDR1 SQVTM, CDR2 ANQGSEA. Trimming left V 6 bases short and J 8 bases short, with 16 bases between. The CDR3 runs 13 residues.

The chain joins TRBV6-5 to TRBJ1-3; D uncertain. Germline-derived CDR1 and CDR2 are MNHEY and SVGAGI. This CDR3 has 14 amino acids. V lost 5 bases and J lost 1, with 9 bases in between. DNA for the CDR3: TGTGCCAGCAGTATTACGCAGTCTGGAAACACCATATATTTT. Protein: CASSITQSGNTIYF.

The chain joins TRBV9 to TRBJ1-1, with D unclear. Germline CDR1 and CDR2: SGDLS and YYNGEE. V dropped 2 bases and J dropped 0 bases, with 5 bases sitting between them. This CDR3 is built from 13 residues. This CDR3 reads CASSVGMNTEAFF. CDR3 bases: TGTGCCAGCAGCGTGGGTATGAACACTGAAGCTTTCTTT.

The chain links TRBV5-4 to TRBJ2-3; TRBD1 agrees at 9 bases. The CDR3 length is 14 residues. The V gene end was trimmed by 3 bases and the J gene end by 5 bases; junction bases not matched to a gene: 4. Germline V lookup: CDR1 SGHNT, CDR2 YYREEE (reference sequence). CDR3 nucleotides: TGTGCCAGCAGCTCGGGACAGGGTCGAGATACGCAGTATTTT. Residues: CASSSGQGRDTQYF.

This rearrangement joins TRBV5-1 to TRBJ2-1; D might be TRBD1 (5 bases). Germline CDR1 reads SGHRS; CDR2 reads YFSETQ. Trimming shortened V by 0 bases and J by 6 bases, and 7 bases separated the two germline ends. The CDR3 runs to 13 residues. CDR3 loop: CASSLGQTNEQFF. CDR3 DNA: TGCGCCAGCAGCTTGGGACAGACCAATGAGCAGTTCTTC.

This chain joins TRBV5-4 and TRBJ2-1; D might be TRBD2 (5 bases). The CDR3 is 13 residues long. Deletions cut 9 bases from V and 7 bases from J, with 17 bases between. Germline assignment: CDR1 SGHNT and CDR2 YYREEE (reference sequence). Here the CDR3 reads CATLSSRGNEQFF. CDR3 in DNA: TGTGCCACCCTAAGTAGCAGAGGGAATGAGCAGTTCTTC.

The chain employs TRBV10-1 and TRBJ2-7, with D maybe TRBD1 (6 bases). This CDR3 is built from 13 residues. Per germline, CDR1 WNHNN and CDR2 SYGVQD (reference sequence). V was trimmed by 4 bases and J by 7 bases, leaving 14 bases between them. The DNA for the CDR3 is TGCGCCAGCAGTGCCACAGGGATGGGGGAGCAGTACTTC. Protein product: CASSATGMGEQYF.

This clone was recorded only once. The J gene is TRBJ2-2, the V gene TRBV7-6; D is unclear. Germline V gives CDR1 SGHVS, CDR2 FNYEAQ. The V and J ends lost 1 base and 5 bases respectively, with 14 bases between them. The CDR3 has 16 amino acids. CDR3 residues: CASSLGSVTVTGELFF. CDR3 nucleotides: TGTGCCAGCAGCTTAGGTTCTGTGACGGTTACCGGGGAGCTGTTTTTT.

The chain couples TRBV4-1 to TRBJ2-7; D might be TRBD1 (7 bases). V gave up 6 bases and J gave up 3 bases, with 12 bases separating them. The germline CDR1 and CDR2 sequences are MGHRA and YSYEKL. CDR3 length equals 13 residues. CDR3 DNA: TGCGCCAGCAGTCAGGGGGGAAACTACGAGCAGTACTTC. Translated, it gives CASSQGGNYEQYF.